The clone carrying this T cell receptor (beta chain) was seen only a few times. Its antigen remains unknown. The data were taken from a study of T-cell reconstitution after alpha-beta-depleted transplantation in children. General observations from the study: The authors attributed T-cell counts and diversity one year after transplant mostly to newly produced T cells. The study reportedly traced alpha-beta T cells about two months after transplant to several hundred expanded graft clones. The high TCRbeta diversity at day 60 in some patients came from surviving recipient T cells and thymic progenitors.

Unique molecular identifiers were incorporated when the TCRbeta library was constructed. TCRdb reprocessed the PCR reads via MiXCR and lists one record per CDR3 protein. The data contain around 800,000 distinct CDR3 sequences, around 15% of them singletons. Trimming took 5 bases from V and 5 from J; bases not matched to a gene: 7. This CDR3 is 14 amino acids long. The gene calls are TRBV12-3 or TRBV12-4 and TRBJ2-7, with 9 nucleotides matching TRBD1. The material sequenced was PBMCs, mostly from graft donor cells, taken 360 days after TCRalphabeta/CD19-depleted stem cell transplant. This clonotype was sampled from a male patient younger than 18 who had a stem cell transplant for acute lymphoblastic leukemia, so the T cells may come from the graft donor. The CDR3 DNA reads TGTGCCAGCAGTGCCGGGACAGGGATCGACGAGCAGTACTTC. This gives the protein CASSAGTGIDEQYF.